This T cell receptor (beta chain) derives from a study of cytotoxic CD8 clonotypes in ibrutinib-treated CLL. Whole-study context: Of the patients, about a dozen were relapsed/refractory, 15 treatment-naive and 17 IGHV unmutated. Response sampling came at median around eleven months of treatment, ranging about 6 to 36 months. Whole-study results and caveats: Sampling times differed between sustained-remission and progressing patients. Clonality was higher at baseline than in age-matched healthy donors and tracked circulating CD8+ T-cell counts.

The method was immunoSEQ multiplex PCR; TCRdb's version includes in-frame clones alone and lacks a portion of them. The data contain 75,000 to 80,000 clones, roughly 80% of them singletons. In germline, CDR1 is SGHTA, CDR2 FQGNSA. V shed 1 base and J shed 4 bases, with 13 bases lying between them. This CDR3 region has 15 residues. As concerns this clone: No antigen is known for it.

This sequence joins TRBV7-2 and TRBJ1-1; tentatively, D is TRBD1 (5 bases). This TCR came from a human donor with chronic lymphocytic leukemia. The material sequenced was PBMCs, taken after 24 months of ibrutinib treatment. The CDR3 sequence: CASSLDPGLGTEAFF. The CDR3 DNA reads TGTGCCAGCAGCTTAGATCCAGGGCTTGGCACTGAAGCTTTCTTT.